The clone carrying this T cell receptor (beta chain) is labeled medium-sized based on frequency. The data were taken from a study of CXCR3-negative and CXCR3-positive naive CD8 T cells. Germline V gene lookup returns CDR1 SGHKS and CDR2 YYEKEE (reference sequence). This CDR3 is built from 18 residues. The TRB libraries of cDNA were built by UMI-labeled 5' RACE. TCRdb reworked the 5' RACE reads into one entry per CDR3 protein, no DNA. The table for this sample gives tens of thousands of distinct CDR3 sequences. This TCR was recovered from a human donor in good health. Some clones in this sample may be carry-over from other donors' samples. The rearrangement links TRBV5-5 to TRBJ2-2; absent DNA, TCRdb's TRBD1 call cannot be checked. Sequenced: memory CD8+ T cells from blood. This chain's CDR3 is CASSLRVGRRPNTGELFF. The variable domain in full, with the rest retrieved from reference TRBV5-5 and TRBJ2-2, is DAGVTQSPTHLIKTRGQQVTLRCSPISGHKSVSWYQQVLGQGPQFIFQYYEKEERGRGNFPDRFSARQFPNYSSELNVNALLLGDSALYLCASSLRVGRRPNTGELFFGEGSRLTVL.